The T cell receptor (beta chain) described here comes from a study of OX40 agonist ivuxolimab in advanced cancers. General observations from the study: Part of the nonresponder group also had normalized T-cell clonal expansion that was low. The CD4+ and CD8+ T cells in the blood had expanded clonally by week 6 at 0.1 to 3.0 mg/kg.

Clones were sequenced by immunoSEQ multiplex PCR, and TCRdb holds only the in-frame ones, with some missing. The sample holds 50,000 or so clones, approximately 89% seen once. The study sampled blood at baseline, cycle 4 day 1, and cycle 7 day 1. A word on this clone: Its target is not known.

V dropped 4 bases and J dropped 1 base, with 11 bases sitting between them. This CDR3 comprises 14 residues. The V gene's germline CDR1 is SGHRS and CDR2 YFSETQ. This receptor was identified in an adult with an advanced solid tumor such as melanoma, head and neck, liver or kidney cancer. V usage is TRBV5-1 and J usage is TRBJ1-1; D gene uncertain. This sample comprised CD4+ or CD8+ T cells sorted from blood, obtained in a trial of the OX40 agonist ivuxolimab. CDR3 protein: CASSHLAGNTEAFF. In nucleotides, the CDR3 is TGCGCCAGCAGCCACCTAGCGGGGAACACTGAAGCTTTCTTT.